This T cell receptor beta chain was profiled in a study of regulatory T cells in long-lasting Graves disease. Overall study context: Freshly diagnosed Graves' patients had used antithyroid drugs for under 3 months. Whole-study results and caveats: The study found lower TCR diversity in persistent Graves' patients than in newly diagnosed ones.

As to this clonotype: Antigen unknown.

CDR1 and CDR2 (germline): MNHGY, SVAAGI. With 3 bases clipped from V and 1 base from J, the junction kept 7 bases outside the gene matches. The CDR3 is made up of 16 amino acids. Both iRepertoire HTBI primers and Arm-PCR of CDR3 regions were used to build the TCR beta libraries. TCRdb re-called the multiplex PCR reads with MiXCR, one entry per CDR3 protein. The sample records 550,000 to 650,000 distinct CDR3 sequences, roughly 15% being singletons. Time point meaning: newly diagnosed GD, antithyroid drugs for less than 3 months. PBMC RNA served as the TCR library source. One endocrinology department in Xi'an, China, was where patients came from. This sample also appeared in a second study, on T cells in Graves' hyperthyroidism and ophthalmopathy. As that report states: Patients were aged 18 to 65, had disease duration under 2 months, and had newly diagnosed hyperthyroidism.

This sequence joins TRBV6-9 and TRBJ2-3; TRBD2 matches at 7 bases. The sequence came from a man between 18 and 35 years old with Graves disease. Here the sequenced sample was peripheral blood mononuclear cells (PBMCs), taken at new diagnosis, from a patient treated with antithyroid drugs. CDR3 nucleotides: TGTGCCAGCAGTTACCGCGGTAGCGGGTGCACAGATACGCAGTATTTT. This encodes CASSYRGSGCTDTQYF.